This T cell receptor beta chain was observed in a study of blood T cells in healthy people across ages. With 2 bases removed from V and 1 base from J, the gap between germline ends came to 15 bases. This CDR3 has 15 amino acids. Germline assignment: CDR1 DFQATT and CDR2 SNEGSKA (reference sequence). Whenever a sample was processed, at least 6 million PBMCs were isolated. A second PCR, run for 7 to 11 cycles, used a sample-barcoded 5' primer plus a J-beta primer mix. TCRdb processed the 5' RACE reads anew with MiXCR; each CDR3 protein has one entry. The sample lists about 620,000 distinct CDR3 sequences; over 40% were seen once.

The chain has TRBV20-1 and TRBJ2-7; no firm D call. The origin of this receptor is a woman over 75 in good health. Sequenced sample: blood. CDR3: CSARPSTKHSYEQYF. Written as DNA, the CDR3 is TGCAGTGCTAGACCGTCGACCAAACATTCCTACGAGCAGTACTTC.